The present T cell receptor (beta chain) was sequenced within a study of CD8+ T cells in alopecia areata. Extraction of RNA preceded its reverse transcription into cDNA, which served as the sequencing template. Assay: immunoSEQ multiplex PCR; the TCRdb copy retains only in-frame clones and omits some. Of around 150,000 clones in the sample, roughly 80% were seen once. The treatment: oral pan-JAK inhibitor, 5-10 mg twice daily. Study-level results: Greater clonality was observed in lesional scalp samples, especially alopecia totalis/universalis, versus normal scalp. Normal skin contains resident alphabeta T cells, and these are also sequenced in scalp samples. The study found TCR sharing across patients less clear than in mice, possibly for HLA reasons. Numerous expanded lesional clones remained in scalp and blood during tofacitinib.

Between the trimmed V and J ends, which lost 1 base and 2 bases, there was a span of 12 bases. Germline assignment: CDR1 MGHRA and CDR2 YSYEKL. The CDR3 totals 15 residues. With respect to this clone: Its antigen is unidentified.

V is TRBV4-1 and J is TRBJ2-7; tentatively, D is TRBD1 or TRBD2 (6 bases each). The receptor's source is a human donor with alopecia areata. Sequencing was performed on CD8+ T cells sorted from blood, taken at week 4, from a patient treated with tofacitinib. CDR3 amino acids: CASSQVGGGPYEQYF. In nucleotides, the CDR3 is TGCGCCAGCAGCCAAGTGGGTGGGGGGCCCTACGAGCAGTACTTC.